The present T cell receptor (beta chain) was sequenced within a study of cytotoxic CD8 clonotypes in ibrutinib-treated CLL. Study in general: Results showed about 25 partial and 2 complete responses; following median 68 months, approximately 14 remained remitted, roughly twelve advanced. The response samples were taken once patients had been treated for a median of 12 months, range 6 to 36. Whole-study results and caveats: Circulating CD8+ T-cell counts were tracked by baseline clonality, which exceeded that of age-matched healthy donors.

Worth noting for this clone: Its antigen is as yet unknown.

The CDR3 has 13 amino acids. With V trimmed by 10 bases and J by 4 bases, 4 bases remained unmatched. Germline CDR1 reads ENHRY; CDR2 reads SYGVKD. A 1 in 200,000 to 1 in 1 million T cell depth was the sequencing target. Produced via immunoSEQ multiplex PCR; TCRdb's table is partial and in-frame only. This sample has approximately 70,000 clones, with 70% to 90% found just once. The sequencing here drew on PBMCs, taken at disease progression, from a patient treated with ibrutinib. The chain is built from TRBV10-3 and TRBJ2-7; 13 bases agree with TRBD2. The clonotype originates from a human donor with chronic lymphocytic leukemia. CDR3 sequence reads: CATGLAGVYEQYF. CDR3 DNA sequence: TGTGCCACCGGACTAGCGGGAGTATACGAGCAGTACTTC.